The 9 T cell receptor beta chains reported below all come from one sample, sequenced in a study of blood T cells in healthy people across ages. Next came a second PCR, run for 7 to 11 cycles, which used a sample-barcoded 5' primer along with a J-beta primer mix. TCRdb reprocessed the 5' RACE reads with MiXCR, giving one entry per CDR3 protein. This table has 550,000 to 600,000 distinct CDR3 sequences, around half appearing once. Sequences were obtained from blood. The receptors were sampled from an older man in good health.

Turning to this clonotype: Germline and junction disagree at one end, which may indicate a read error. The chain recombines TRBV20-1 with TRBJ2-3; 9 bases are a match to TRBD2. The germline V gene encodes CDR1 DFQATT and CDR2 SNEGSKA (reference sequence). This CDR3 has 16 amino acids. The CDR3 coding sequence is TGCGGTGCACCGTTAAAGCGGGGGGCCCTTCTGGATACGCAGTATTTT. Its translation is CGAPLKRGALLDTQYF.

This clonotype has only a few counts. The CDR3 spells CASRSNRLAGPLEQYF. The CDR3 region has the DNA TGTGCCAGCAGGTCAAACAGACTAGCGGGTCCCCTCGAGCAGTACTTC. The chain carries TRBV7-9 and TRBJ2-4; 10 bases are a match to TRBD2. Matching the DNA end better, TRBJ2-7 makes the J call doubtful. Germline assignment: CDR1 SEHNR and CDR2 FQNEAQ (reference sequence). The CDR3 consists of 16 residues.

The V call is TRBV5-6, the J call TRBJ1-2; D call uncertain. The V end was cut by 7 bases, the J end by 3 bases, with 16 bases between. From germline, CDR1 is SGHDT and CDR2 YYEEEE. This CDR3 comprises 14 residues. CDR3 DNA sequence: TGTGCCAGCCAAGTCGCAGTTTGGGACTATGGCTACACCTTC. Translation: CASQVAVWDYGYTF.

This chain connects TRBV2 to TRBJ2-3; D call uncertain. Trimming removed 5 bases from V and 13 bases from J, with 16 bases in between. The CDR3 has 12 amino acids. Germline V CDR1 and CDR2: SNHLY, FYNNEI. CDR3 amino acids: CASSPSGRKEYF. CDR3 sequence (DNA): TGTGCCAGCAGTCCTTCCGGGCGGAAAGAGTATTTT.

This clonotype came up a few times. A read error may be the cause here, since a much bigger clone is one base away. This rearrangement joins TRBV6-5 to TRBJ2-5; TRBD2 agrees at 7 bases. CDR1 and CDR2 from the germline V gene are MNHEY and SVGAGI. V was pared by 7 bases and J by 11 bases, with 16 bases of the junction left unmatched. The CDR3 extends over 14 amino acids. The DNA of the CDR3 is TGTGCCAGCACTCCGCGTGGGGGGGGTCATGAGCAGTACTTC. Translating it yields CASTPRGGGHEQYF.

This clonotype was observed a handful of times. The rearrangement uses TRBV4-2 and TRBJ2-1; no reliable D call. V was pared by 0 bases and J by 4 bases, with 13 bases between. CDR3 length equals 16 residues. CDR1 is LGHNA and CDR2 is YNFKEQ in the germline V gene. The CDR3 DNA follows: TGTGCCAGCAGCCAAGATGGCTCTAGTTATTACAATGAGCAGTTCTTC. Translating it yields CASSQDGSSYYNEQFF.

In this sample, this clonotype turned up a few times. The rearrangement links TRBV20-1 to TRBJ2-7; D uncertain. V was cut by 2 bases and J by 2 bases, with 10 bases left in between. The germline V gene encodes CDR1 DFQATT and CDR2 SNEGSKA (reference sequence). The CDR3 extends over 13 amino acids. CDR3 region: CSARYGYTYEQYF. CDR3 nucleotides: TGCAGTGCTAGATACGGGTACACCTACGAGCAGTACTTC.

This clonotype was seen only a few times. This rearrangement joins TRBV7-9 to TRBJ2-1, with 9 bases matching TRBD2. Germline CDR1 SEHNR, CDR2 FQNEAQ (reference sequence). This CDR3 is 14 amino acids long. V lost 1 base to trimming and J lost 7 bases; unmatched junction nucleotides: 2. The CDR3 region is CASSLEGLANEQFF. The CDR3 DNA reads TGTGCCAGCAGCTTAGAGGGACTAGCAAATGAGCAGTTCTTC.

This sequence joins TRBV7-2 and TRBJ2-5; D is uncertain. From germline, CDR1 is SGHTA and CDR2 FQGNSA. V shed 1 base and J shed 9 bases, with 12 bases lying between them. The CDR3 has 13 residues. Here the CDR3 reads CASSLGSGPSQYF. The CDR3 nucleotides read TGTGCCAGCAGCTTAGGTTCCGGTCCCTCCCAGTACTTC.